This TCR beta chain was obtained from a study of molecular identifiers for immune sequencing clone quantification. Study overall: Four portions were sequenced after RNA from roughly 20,000 or 100,000 naive CD8 cells was split five ways in replicates.

Bulk TCR libraries were made with methods that had been previously described and with listed TCR primers. TCRdb itself ran the PCR reads through MiXCR, one entry per CDR3 protein. The sample contains more than 550,000 distinct CDR3 sequences, over 25% of which appear only once. Overall study results and limits: One cell's worth of spiked Jurkat TCR RNA was reportedly detectable among about a million naive cells.

In its sample, this clonotype was seen many times. Its antigen is as yet unknown. Per germline, CDR1 MNHNS and CDR2 SASEGT. V dropped 2 bases and J dropped 3 bases, with 17 bases sitting between them. This CDR3 is built from 17 residues. Material: naive CD8+ T cells from blood, with Jurkat cell RNA spiked in. Subset here: FACS-sorted CD8+CD4-CCR7+CD45RA+ naive T cells. The source is a human donor in good health. Some libraries in this study had Jurkat cell RNA spiked in. V is TRBV6-1 and J is TRBJ1-5; D is unclear. CDR3 in amino acids: CASSENPAQTINQPQHF. The CDR3 DNA reads TGTGCCAGCAGTGAAAACCCGGCGCAAACTATCAATCAGCCCCAGCATTTT.